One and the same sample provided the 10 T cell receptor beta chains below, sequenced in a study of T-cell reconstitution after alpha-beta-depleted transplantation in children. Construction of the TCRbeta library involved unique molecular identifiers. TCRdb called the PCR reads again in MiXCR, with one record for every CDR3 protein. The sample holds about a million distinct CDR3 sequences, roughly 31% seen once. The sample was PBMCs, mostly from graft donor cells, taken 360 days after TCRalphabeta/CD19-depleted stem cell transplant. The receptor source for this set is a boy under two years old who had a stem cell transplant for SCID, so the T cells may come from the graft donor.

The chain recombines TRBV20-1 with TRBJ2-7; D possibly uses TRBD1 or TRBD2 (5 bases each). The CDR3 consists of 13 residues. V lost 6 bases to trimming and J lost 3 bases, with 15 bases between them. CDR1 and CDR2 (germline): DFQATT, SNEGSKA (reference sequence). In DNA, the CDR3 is TGCAGTGCACTTGGGGACCTACTCTACGAGCAGTACTTC. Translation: CSALGDLLYEQYF.

The CDR3 DNA sequence: TGTGCCAGCAGCTTAGGATGGGTAGAGTACAATGAGCAGTTCTTC. Its translation is CASSLGWVEYNEQFF. V usage is TRBV7-3 and J usage is TRBJ2-1; D ambiguous. Trimming took off 2 bases at V and 4 bases at J, with 12 bases between the two ends. Germline loops: CDR1 SGHTA, CDR2 FQGTGA. CDR3 length: 15 residues.

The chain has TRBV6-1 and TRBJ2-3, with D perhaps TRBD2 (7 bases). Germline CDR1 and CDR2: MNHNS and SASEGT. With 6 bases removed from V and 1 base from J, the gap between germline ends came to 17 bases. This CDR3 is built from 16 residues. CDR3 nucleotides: TGTGCCAGCAGCTCAAAGGGGGAGGGTCGCACAGATACGCAGTATTTT. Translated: CASSSKGEGRTDTQYF.

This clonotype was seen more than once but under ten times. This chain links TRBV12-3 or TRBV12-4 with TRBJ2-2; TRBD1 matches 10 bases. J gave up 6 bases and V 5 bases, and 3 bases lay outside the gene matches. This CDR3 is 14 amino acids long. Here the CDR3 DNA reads TGTGCCAGCAGTACCGGGACAGGGGCCGGGGAGCTGTTTTTT. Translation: CASSTGTGAGELFF.

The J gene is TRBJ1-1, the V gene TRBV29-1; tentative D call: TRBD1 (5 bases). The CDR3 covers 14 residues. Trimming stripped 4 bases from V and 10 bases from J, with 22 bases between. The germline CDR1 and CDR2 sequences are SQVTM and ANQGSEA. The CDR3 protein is CSVGVQFRDSVAFF. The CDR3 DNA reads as TGCAGCGTTGGGGTTCAGTTCAGGGACTCGGTAGCTTTCTTT.

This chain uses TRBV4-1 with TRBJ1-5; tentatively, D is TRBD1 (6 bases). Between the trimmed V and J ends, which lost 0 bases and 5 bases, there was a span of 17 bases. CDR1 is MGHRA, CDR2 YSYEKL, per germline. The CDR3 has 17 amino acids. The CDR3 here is CASSQEGGLPSHQPQHF. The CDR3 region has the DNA TGCGCCAGCAGCCAAGAGGGGGGCCTACCTAGTCATCAGCCCCAGCATTTT.

CDR3 loop: CASSYLRGEGYAEAFF. CDR3 bases: TGTGCCAGCAGTTACCTTAGAGGGGAGGGGTACGCTGAAGCTTTCTTT. The chain carries TRBV6-5 and TRBJ1-1; D possibly corresponds to TRBD1 (5 bases). CDR1 and CDR2 (germline): MNHEY, SVGAGI. Trimming took 2 bases from V and 6 from J, leaving 19 bases between them. This CDR3 comprises 16 residues.

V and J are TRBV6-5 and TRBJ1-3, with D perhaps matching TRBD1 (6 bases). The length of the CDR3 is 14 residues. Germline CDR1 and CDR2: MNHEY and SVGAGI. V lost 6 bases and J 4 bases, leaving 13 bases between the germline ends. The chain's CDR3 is CASRLQGRGNTIYF. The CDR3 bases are TGTGCCAGCAGATTACAGGGTCGGGGAAACACCATATATTTT.

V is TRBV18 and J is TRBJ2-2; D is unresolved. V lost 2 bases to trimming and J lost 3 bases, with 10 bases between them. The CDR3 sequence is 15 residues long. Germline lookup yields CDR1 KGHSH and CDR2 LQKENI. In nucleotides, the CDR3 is TGTGCCAGCTCACCAGGGGAAGGATACACCGGGGAGCTGTTTTTT. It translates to CASSPGEGYTGELFF.

In DNA form, the CDR3 reads TGCGCCAGCAGCAGCCTCTTGGGGGGTGGCGAAAACACTGAAGCTTTCTTT. Translation gives CASSSLLGGGENTEAFF. The chain recombines TRBV5-1 with TRBJ1-1; D perhaps matches TRBD1 (5 bases). With 4 bases removed from V and 2 bases from J, the gap between germline ends came to 21 bases. The germline V gene has CDR1 SGHRS and CDR2 YFSETQ. The CDR3 runs to 17 residues.